A single sample is the source of the 11 T cell receptor beta chains below, sequenced in a study of technical replicates of blood from a handful of donors (dated by TCRdb to the late 2010s). Library method: the immunoSEQ multiplex PCR assay. TCRdb provides this immuneACCESS table in a form limited to in-frame rearrangements. Some clones are lacking; in checked studies, under half of them reflect an unresolved V gene, and why the rest are absent is not known. Across this sample there are over 50,000 clones, with about 94% seen only once. Less than 4.5% of the sample lies in the top ten. The specimen sequenced was PBMCs. These receptors all stem from a human donor in good health. Some clones in this sample may be carry-over from other donors' samples.

J is TRBJ1-1 and V is TRBV2; the D is unclear. Trimming shortened V by 4 bases and J by 1 base, and 10 bases separated the two germline ends. Germline CDR1 and CDR2: SNHLY and FYNNEI. The CDR3 covers 14 residues. The CDR3 is CASSVGGGNTEAFF. The CDR3 region has the DNA TGTGCCAGCAGTGTGGGTGGCGGGAACACTGAAGCTTTCTTT.

The CDR3 here is CASSADRGPNEQFF. In nucleotides, the CDR3 is TGTGCCAGCAGTGCGGACAGAGGGCCGAATGAGCAGTTCTTC. The chain has TRBV2 and TRBJ2-1; perhaps TRBD1 as D (6 bases). This CDR3 has 14 amino acids. Trimming left V 4 bases short and J 7 bases short, with 14 bases between. CDR1 is SNHLY and CDR2 is FYNNEI in the germline V gene.

The J gene is TRBJ2-2, the V gene TRBV30; the match to TRBD2 covers 9 bases. The V segment lost 0 bases and the J segment 5 bases; nucleotides outside the gene matches: 7. The length of the CDR3 is 16 residues. Germline V gives CDR1 GTSNPN, CDR2 SVGIG (reference sequence). This CDR3 reads CAWSVWRLAGTGELFF. CDR3 sequence (DNA): TGTGCCTGGAGTGTCTGGCGTCTAGCGGGGACCGGGGAGCTGTTTTTT.

This rearrangement joins TRBV7-2 to TRBJ2-1; D perhaps matches TRBD2 (6 bases). The CDR3 loop spans 15 amino acids. The germline CDR1 and CDR2 sequences are SGHTA and FQGNSA. V was shortened by 2 bases and J by 2 bases, with 10 bases between the two germline ends. CDR3 DNA sequence: TGTGCCAGCAGCTTACTAGCGAAGACCTACAATGAGCAGTTCTTC. This sequence encodes CASSLLAKTYNEQFF.

The rearrangement links TRBV6-5 to TRBJ2-5; 8 nucleotides align to TRBD2. This CDR3 is built from 13 residues. The trim removed 6 bases at V and 5 bases at J, leaving 5 bases unmatched. Germline V gene data show CDR1 as MNHEY and CDR2 as SVGAGI. CDR3 DNA sequence: TGTGCCAGCAGCCTGACTAGCGTCGAGACCCAGTACTTC. This encodes CASSLTSVETQYF.

This clone was recorded once. The chain employs TRBV7-8 and TRBJ2-1; D not certain. The length of the CDR3 is 17 residues. The germline V gene encodes CDR1 SGHVS and CDR2 FQNEAQ. The V gene lost 5 bases and the J gene lost 0 bases, with 17 bases spanning the gap. The CDR3 DNA sequence: TGTGCCAGCAGCCTCCGGAGCCAGTTTTTCTCCTACAATGAGCAGTTCTTC. It is translated as CASSLRSQFFSYNEQFF.

The rearrangement links TRBV5-6 to TRBJ2-5; D call uncertain. V was pared by 2 bases and J by 2 bases, with 4 bases between. The CDR3 totals 12 residues. Germline lookup yields CDR1 SGHDT and CDR2 YYEEEE. CDR3 nucleotide sequence: TGTGCCAGCAGCTTCCTACAAGAGACCCAGTACTTC. As protein: CASSFLQETQYF.

By proportion, this clone is medium-sized. Other nucleotide sequences from this sample produce the same CDR3. V usage is TRBV4-3 and J usage is TRBJ2-1; 11 bases line up with TRBD2. Germline assignment: CDR1 LGHNA and CDR2 YSLEER. The junction had 0 bases not matched to a gene; V was cut back by 3 bases and J by 2 bases. This CDR3 spans 15 amino acids. The DNA of the CDR3 is TGCGCCAGCAGCCAGACTAGCGGGGCCTACAATGAGCAGTTCTTC. Residues: CASSQTSGAYNEQFF.

The V call is TRBV11-3, the J call TRBJ2-1; maybe TRBD2 (6 bases). Germline V gives CDR1 SGHNT, CDR2 YENEEA. This CDR3 has 15 amino acids. V lost 4 bases and J 2 bases, leaving 12 bases between the germline ends. CDR3: CASSSGRGAYNEQFF. CDR3 nucleotide sequence: TGTGCCAGCAGCTCCGGGAGAGGCGCCTACAATGAGCAGTTCTTC.

To note about this clone: Other DNA sequences of this sample code for an identical CDR3. The chain combines TRBV18 with TRBJ1-5; 8 bases fit TRBD1. The germline CDR1 and CDR2 sequences are KGHSH and LQKENI. This CDR3 has 15 amino acids. Trimming cost V 3 bases and J 6 bases; bases outside gene matches: 7. The CDR3 here is CASSPGTGKSQPQHF. CDR3 nucleotide sequence: TGTGCCAGCTCACCTGGGACAGGCAAGAGTCAGCCCCAGCATTTT.

The chain uses TRBV5-1 and TRBJ2-7; 10 bases agree with TRBD1. Per the germline V gene, CDR1 is SGHRS and CDR2 is YFSETQ. The CDR3 length is 15 residues. Germline trimming cut 0 bases from V and 9 bases from J; bases unmatched to any gene: 9. The CDR3: CASSLDGTGAIRQYF. DNA of the CDR3: TGCGCCAGCAGCTTGGACGGGACAGGGGCGATTAGGCAGTACTTC.